These 5 T cell receptor beta chains were sequenced from one sample in a study of blood T cells in healthy people across ages. Using a J-beta primer mix together with a sample-barcoded 5' primer, a second PCR was run for about 7 to 12 cycles. Each CDR3 protein is one row after TCRdb ran MiXCR on the 5' RACE reads. The data contain about 640,000 distinct CDR3 sequences, roughly three fifths of them singletons. Sequencing was done on a sample of blood. These TCRs come from a man in his 60s in good health.

The genes are TRBV5-6 and TRBJ1-2; D might be TRBD1 (6 bases). This CDR3 comprises 15 residues. Per germline, CDR1 SGHDT and CDR2 YYEEEE. The V end lost 0 bases, the J end lost 2 bases, and 11 bases lay between the germline ends. The CDR3 sequence is CASSLGQVTNYGYTF. The CDR3 DNA sequence: TGTGCCAGCAGCTTGGGACAGGTGACCAACTATGGCTACACCTTC.

The V and J genes are TRBV29-1 and TRBJ1-2; TRBD1 matches at 10 bases. Germline lookup yields CDR1 SQVTM and CDR2 ANQGSEA. V lost 3 bases to trimming and J lost 8 bases; unmatched junction nucleotides: 18. This CDR3 region has 17 residues. The CDR3 DNA reads as TGCAGCGTTGAGTTCATTGGACAGGGGGGGGGTCTGTGGGGCTACACCTTC. It specifies CSVEFIGQGGGLWGYTF.

The gene calls are TRBV20-1 and TRBJ2-1, with 11 positions matching TRBD1. This CDR3 comprises 13 residues. The V segment lost 6 bases and the J segment 7 bases; nucleotides outside the gene matches: 5. Germline V gene data show CDR1 as DFQATT and CDR2 as SNEGSKA (reference sequence). The CDR3 bases are TGCAGTGCAGGACAGGGGGCGGGTAATGAGCAGTTCTTC. Encoded protein: CSAGQGAGNEQFF.

This clonotype was seen a single time. The CDR3 bases are TGTGCCAGCAGCTATGCCCCCCTTCTGGGGGGTTCTCTCTACGAGCAGTACTTC. Translation gives CASSYAPLLGGSLYEQYF. The genes are TRBV7-8 and TRBJ2-7, with D possibly being TRBD2 (6 bases). The V end was cut by 4 bases, the J end by 3 bases, with 25 bases between. Germline lookup yields CDR1 SGHVS and CDR2 FQNEAQ. This CDR3 contains 18 residues.

This clonotype was observed a single time. The chain recombines TRBV20-1 with TRBJ1-2; D is unresolved. Germline lookup yields CDR1 DFQATT and CDR2 SNEGSKA (reference sequence). V gave up 5 bases and J gave up 7 bases, with 14 bases separating them. The CDR3 length is 12 residues. CDR3 protein: CSAPTSMSGYTF. The CDR3 DNA is TGCAGTGCTCCGACCTCGATGTCTGGCTACACCTTC.